The 24 T cell receptor beta chains below all came from one sample that was sequenced in a study of relationships among human T cell subsets. Anti-CD45RA microbeads isolated naive and transitional T cells from pooled CD4+ and CD8+ cells. The T cell receptor alpha and beta CDR3 regions were amplified from mRNA by semiquantitative ARM-PCR. Exponential amplification used communal superprimers after tagged nested gene-specific primers in ARM-PCR. TCRdb called the multiplex PCR reads again in MiXCR, with one record for every CDR3 protein. This repertoire shows roughly 7,600 distinct CDR3 sequences, about two thirds found once; its top ten account for around 50%. The sequenced sample consisted of naive and transitional (CD45RA+) T cells sorted from blood. Receptor source: a man aged 40-50 years in good health.

The chain couples TRBV20-1 to TRBJ2-7; TRBD2 matches 7 bases. Germline assignment: CDR1 DFQATT and CDR2 SNEGSKA (reference sequence). V lost 2 bases and J lost 5; bases outside the gene matches: 15. This CDR3 has 16 amino acids. Here the CDR3 DNA reads TGCAGTGCTAGACCGCGGGAGCCCGATTCTAGACACGAGCAGTACTTC. Protein product: CSARPREPDSRHEQYF.

The genes are TRBV11-2 and TRBJ2-7, with TRBD1 matching 7 bases. Germline CDR1 reads SGHAT; CDR2 reads FQNNGV. CDR3 length: 13 amino acids. Trimming at V came to 1 base and at J to 3 bases, leaving 0 bases not matched to a gene. The CDR3 spells CASSLGTGYEQYF. The CDR3 coding sequence is TGTGCCAGCAGCTTAGGGACAGGCTACGAGCAGTACTTC.

The V call is TRBV6-5, the J call TRBJ2-3; the D gene is possibly TRBD2 (6 bases). V shed 5 bases and J shed 2 bases, with 14 bases lying between them. Germline lookup yields CDR1 MNHEY and CDR2 SVGAGI. The CDR3 covers 15 residues. The CDR3, as DNA: TGTGCCAGCAGTGCCCTAGGGACTTACACAGATACGCAGTATTTT. Translated, it gives CASSALGTYTDTQYF.

The rearrangement links TRBV10-1 to TRBJ2-1, with TRBD2 as a possible D gene (5 bases). The V gene's germline CDR1 is WNHNN and CDR2 SYGVQD (reference sequence). This CDR3 has 14 amino acids. V lost 8 bases, J lost 8 bases, and 19 bases lay in between. CDR3 in DNA: TGCGCCAGCCCACGACGGGGATTAACCTATGAGCAGTTCTTC. Translation gives CASPRRGLTYEQFF.

This clonotype occurred once. The chain's CDR3 is CASKSGNNEQFF. In nucleotides, the CDR3 is TGTGCCAGTAAATCGGGGAACAATGAGCAGTTCTTC. This chain uses TRBV19 with TRBJ2-1; a weak D match, TRBD2 (5 bases). V was cut by 7 bases and J by 5 bases, with 9 bases left in between. The CDR3 is made up of 12 amino acids. In germline, CDR1 is LNHDA, CDR2 SQIVND (reference sequence). Complete variable domain (other parts from reference TRBV19 and TRBJ2-1): DGGITQSPKYLFRKEGQNVTLSCEQNLNHDAMYWYRQDPGQGLRLIYYSQIVNDFQKGDIAEGYSVSREKKESFPLTVTSAQKNPTAFYLCASKSGNNEQFFGPGTRLTVL.

This sequence joins TRBV20-1 and TRBJ1-5, with no clear D. CDR1 is DFQATT, CDR2 SNEGSKA, per germline (reference sequence). Trimming pared 4 bases from V and 2 bases from J, leaving 18 bases between. The CDR3 spans 16 residues. The CDR3 region is CSATSPGIGGNQPQHF. The CDR3 bases are TGCAGTGCTACATCCCCGGGGATTGGGGGCAATCAGCCCCAGCATTTT.

The CDR3 protein is CAWSGGSGGFYEQYF. In DNA form, the CDR3 reads TGTGCCTGGAGTGGGGGAAGCGGGGGATTCTACGAGCAGTACTTC. This rearrangement joins TRBV30 to TRBJ2-7, with 8 bases aligning to TRBD2. The CDR3 totals 15 residues. V shed 1 base, J shed 3 bases, and the junction held 8 bases outside the gene matches. Germline V CDR1 and CDR2: GTSNPN, SVGIG (reference sequence).

The chain has TRBV14 and TRBJ2-1, with D possibly matching TRBD1 (6 bases). The V gene lost 0 bases and the J gene lost 10 bases, with 13 bases spanning the gap. The CDR3 is made up of 14 amino acids. Germline CDR1 and CDR2: SGHDN and FVKESK. In DNA, the CDR3 is TGTGCCAGCAGCCAAGATCCCAGGGGCGAGGAGCAGTTCTTC. Protein product: CASSQDPRGEEQFF.

V usage is TRBV14 and J usage is TRBJ2-7; D is unclear. V was shortened by 0 bases and J by 2 bases, with 8 bases between the two germline ends. CDR3 length: 14 amino acids. Per the germline V gene, CDR1 is SGHDN and CDR2 is FVKESK. The CDR3: CASSQDVATYEQYF. The CDR3 DNA follows: TGTGCCAGCAGCCAAGATGTGGCAACCTACGAGCAGTACTTC.

This clonotype was detected once. The V gene is TRBV29-1, the J gene TRBJ2-7, with TRBD1 matching 7 bases. V was clipped by 4 bases and J by 2 bases; unmatched bases: 8. Germline CDR1 SQVTM, CDR2 ANQGSEA. CDR3 size: 14 residues. Written as DNA, the CDR3 is TGCAGCGTTGCCGACAGGGTGCCTCCCTACGAGCAGTACTTC. Its protein product is CSVADRVPPYEQYF.

This chain joins TRBV13 and TRBJ2-7; 8 nucleotides match TRBD1. The V gene end was trimmed by 7 bases and the J gene end by 5 bases; junction bases not matched to a gene: 13. Germline V gene lookup returns CDR1 PRHDT and CDR2 FYEKMQ (reference sequence). There are 15 residues in the CDR3. The CDR3 sequence: CASKSATGELNEQYF. The CDR3 DNA reads TGTGCCAGCAAGAGCGCGACAGGGGAACTCAACGAGCAGTACTTC.

In its sample, this clonotype was seen once. This chain links TRBV11-1 with TRBJ1-2; D gene ambiguous. Trimming cost V 5 bases and J 5 bases, with 18 bases left between them. CDR3 length: 15 amino acids. Germline V gene lookup returns CDR1 SGHAT and CDR2 FQDESV (reference sequence). Written as DNA, the CDR3 is TGTGCCAGCAGCACAGACGGAGGACGGGGATATGGCTACACCTTC. Protein product: CASSTDGGRGYGYTF. Supplemented by reference TRBV11-1 and TRBJ1-2, the full variable domain reads EAEVAQSPRYKITEKSQAVAFWCDPISGHATLYWYRQILGQGPELLVQFQDESVVDDSQLPKDRFSAERLKGVDSTLKIQPAELGDSAMYLCASSTDGGRGYGYTFGSGTRLTVV.

Sample share makes this clonotype medium-sized. The chain recombines TRBV10-2 with TRBJ2-1; D is unresolved. The CDR3 totals 14 residues. Between the trimmed V and J ends, which lost 0 bases and 8 bases, there was a span of 11 bases. CDR1 and CDR2 from the germline V gene are WSHSY and SAAADI. The chain's CDR3 is CASSESKAVDEQFF. DNA for the CDR3: TGCGCCAGCAGTGAGTCGAAGGCTGTGGATGAGCAGTTCTTC.

V gene TRBV2 combines with J gene TRBJ1-1; D not resolved. The CDR3 is 14 residues long. Germline assignment: CDR1 SNHLY and CDR2 FYNNEI. Trimming left V 4 bases short and J 4 bases short, with 13 bases between. The CDR3 protein is CASSVSAGRTEAFF. DNA for the CDR3: TGTGCCAGCAGTGTGAGCGCAGGCCGCACTGAAGCTTTCTTT.

The sample holds a few counts of this clonotype. The V gene is TRBV14, the J gene TRBJ2-1; 12 nucleotides match TRBD1. The germline CDR1 and CDR2 sequences are SGHDN and FVKESK. The V segment lost 1 base and the J segment 9 bases; nucleotides outside the gene matches: 10. This CDR3 is 17 amino acids long. The CDR3 sequence is CASSQVRSGTGGAEQFF. Here the CDR3 DNA reads TGTGCCAGCAGCCAAGTTCGTTCCGGGACAGGGGGCGCTGAGCAGTTCTTC.

The chain joins TRBV11-1 to TRBJ2-1, with 7 positions matching TRBD1. This CDR3 region has 16 residues. Germline CDR1 reads SGHAT; CDR2 reads FQDESV (reference sequence). V was clipped by 4 bases and J by 2 bases; unmatched bases: 8. The CDR3 DNA sequence: TGTGCCAGCAGCTCATCCGGGACAGTCCCCTACAATGAGCAGTTCTTC. It translates to CASSSSGTVPYNEQFF.

Concerning this clonotype itself: The conserved phenylalanine or tryptophan normally closing the CDR3 is absent here, so this likely arose from a read error. The chain carries TRBV2 and TRBJ2-5, with 8 positions matching TRBD2. CDR3 size: 14 residues. Germline V gene sequence: CDR1 SNHLY, CDR2 FYNNEI. V shed 4 bases and J 3 bases; nucleotides not matched to a gene: 4. In DNA, the CDR3 is TGTGCCAGCAGTGGACAACTAGCGGAAGAGACCCAGTACCTC. Amino acids: CASSGQLAEETQYL.

This chain joins TRBV28 and TRBJ1-1; D gene uncertain. The CDR3 spans 20 residues. CDR1 and CDR2 (germline): MDHEN, SYDVKM. The V end lost 6 bases, the J end lost 1 base, and 30 bases lay between the germline ends. The CDR3 is CASRLLIRLTTAESNTEAFF. DNA for the CDR3: TGTGCCAGCAGACTACTCATAAGGTTGACAACAGCCGAATCGAACACTGAAGCTTTCTTT.

The chain uses TRBV11-2 and TRBJ2-3, with D tentatively TRBD2 (6 bases). The V and J ends lost 5 bases and 4 bases respectively, with 16 bases between them. CDR3 length: 15 amino acids. Per the germline V gene, CDR1 is SGHAT and CDR2 is FQNNGV. The CDR3 protein is CASSDAGSFADTQYF. The CDR3 region has the DNA TGTGCCAGCAGCGACGCGGGGAGTTTCGCAGATACGCAGTATTTT.

The V gene is TRBV12-3 or TRBV12-4, the J gene TRBJ2-1, with D unclear. Trimming took 6 bases from V and 6 from J, leaving 9 bases between them. The CDR3 consists of 12 residues. The CDR3 sequence: CASSLTANEQFF. The CDR3 DNA is TGTGCCAGCAGCTTAACAGCCAATGAGCAGTTCTTC.

This clonotype showed up just once. J is TRBJ2-7 and V is TRBV28, with D perhaps matching TRBD1 or TRBD2 (7 bases each). CDR1 and CDR2 from the germline V gene are MDHEN and SYDVKM. The CDR3 has 14 residues. V gave up 8 bases and J gave up 0 bases, with 14 bases separating them. The CDR3: CASSTGRGSYEQYF. The DNA of the CDR3 is TGTGCCAGCTCGACAGGGAGGGGCTCCTACGAGCAGTACTTC.

The chain uses TRBV7-9 and TRBJ2-3, with D unclear. The V gene's germline CDR1 is SEHNR and CDR2 FQNEAQ (reference sequence). Deletions cut 3 bases from V and 5 bases from J, with 24 bases between. CDR3 size: 18 residues. The CDR3 nucleotides are TGTGCCAGCAGCTTTCCCCCCGGGCCCCAGCTCTCGAGAGATACGCAGTATTTT. Translation: CASSFPPGPQLSRDTQYF.

The CDR3 is CASSLALGTTTEKLFF. Written as DNA, the CDR3 is TGCGCCAGCAGCTTGGCGCTGGGCACGACGACTGAAAAACTGTTTTTT. The chain employs TRBV5-1 and TRBJ1-4; D remains ambiguous. V dropped 0 bases and J dropped 7 bases, with 16 bases sitting between them. The germline V gene has CDR1 SGHRS and CDR2 YFSETQ. The CDR3 is 16 residues long.

The chain combines TRBV11-2 with TRBJ2-2; perhaps D is TRBD1 or TRBD2 (5 bases each). V was trimmed by 5 bases and J by 6 bases, leaving 13 bases between them. Germline CDR1 reads SGHAT; CDR2 reads FQNNGV. The CDR3 is 14 amino acids. CDR3 protein: CASSQGPSAGELFF. CDR3 sequence (DNA): TGTGCCAGCAGCCAGGGACCCTCGGCCGGGGAGCTGTTTTTT.